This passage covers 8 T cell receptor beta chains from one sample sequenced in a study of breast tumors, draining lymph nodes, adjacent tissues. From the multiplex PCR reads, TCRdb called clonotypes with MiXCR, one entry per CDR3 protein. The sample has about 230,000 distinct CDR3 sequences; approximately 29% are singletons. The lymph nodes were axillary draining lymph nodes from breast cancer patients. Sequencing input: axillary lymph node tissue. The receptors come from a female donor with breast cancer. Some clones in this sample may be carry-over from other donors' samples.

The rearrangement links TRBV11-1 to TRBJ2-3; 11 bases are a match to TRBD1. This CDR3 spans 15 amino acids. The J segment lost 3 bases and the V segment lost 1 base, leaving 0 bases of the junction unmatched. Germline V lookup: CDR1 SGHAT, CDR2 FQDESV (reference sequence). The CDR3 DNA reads TGTGCCAGCAGCTTAGGGGACAGGGGGACAGATACGCAGTATTTT. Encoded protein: CASSLGDRGTDTQYF.

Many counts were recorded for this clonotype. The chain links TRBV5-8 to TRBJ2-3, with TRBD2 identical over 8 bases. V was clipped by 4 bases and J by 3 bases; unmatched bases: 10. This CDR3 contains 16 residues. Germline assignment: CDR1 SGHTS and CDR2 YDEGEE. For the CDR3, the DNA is TGTGCCAGCAGCAGTATAGCGGGAACGGTAACAGATACGCAGTATTTT. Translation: CASSSIAGTVTDTQYF.

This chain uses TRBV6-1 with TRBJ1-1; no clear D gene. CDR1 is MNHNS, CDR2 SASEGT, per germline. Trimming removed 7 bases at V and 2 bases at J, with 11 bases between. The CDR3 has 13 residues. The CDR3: CASTEVGNTEAFF. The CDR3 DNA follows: TGTGCCAGCACGGAGGTCGGAAACACTGAAGCTTTCTTT.

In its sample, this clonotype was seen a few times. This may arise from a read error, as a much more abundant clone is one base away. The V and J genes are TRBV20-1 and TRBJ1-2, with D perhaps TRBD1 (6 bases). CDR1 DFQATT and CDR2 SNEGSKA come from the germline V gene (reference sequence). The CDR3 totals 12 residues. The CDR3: CSATLGGLGSTF. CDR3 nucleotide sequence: TGCAGTGCGACCCTAGGGGGACTTGGCTCCACCTTC.

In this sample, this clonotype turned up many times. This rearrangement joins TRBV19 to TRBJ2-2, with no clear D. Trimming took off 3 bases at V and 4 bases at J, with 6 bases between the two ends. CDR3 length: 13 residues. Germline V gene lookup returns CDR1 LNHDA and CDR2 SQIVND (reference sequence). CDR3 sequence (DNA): TGTGCCAGTAGTATCGTTCGCACCGGGGAGCTGTTTTTT. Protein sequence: CASSIVRTGELFF.

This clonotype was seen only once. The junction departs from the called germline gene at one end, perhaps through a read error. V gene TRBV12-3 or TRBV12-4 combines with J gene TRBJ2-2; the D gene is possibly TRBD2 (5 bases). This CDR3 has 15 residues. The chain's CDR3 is CASSFRRRSPGELSF. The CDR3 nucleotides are TGTGCCAGCAGTTTCAGGCGGCGCTCCCCCGGGGAGCTATCTTTT.

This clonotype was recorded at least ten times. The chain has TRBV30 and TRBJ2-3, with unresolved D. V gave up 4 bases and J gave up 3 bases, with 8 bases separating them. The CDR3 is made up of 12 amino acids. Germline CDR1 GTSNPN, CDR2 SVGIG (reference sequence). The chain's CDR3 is CAWTLGTDTQYF. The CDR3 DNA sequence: TGTGCCTGGACTTTGGGGACAGATACGCAGTATTTT.

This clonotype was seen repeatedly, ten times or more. The CDR3, as DNA: TGTGCCAGCAGCATAGGAGGAACCTACGAGCAGTACTTC. It encodes CASSIGGTYEQYF. The chain combines TRBV11-2 with TRBJ2-7, with a possible D match to TRBD2 (5 bases). V was clipped by 5 bases and J by 2 bases, with 10 bases between them. This CDR3 is built from 13 residues. The germline gives CDR1 SGHAT, CDR2 FQNNGV.